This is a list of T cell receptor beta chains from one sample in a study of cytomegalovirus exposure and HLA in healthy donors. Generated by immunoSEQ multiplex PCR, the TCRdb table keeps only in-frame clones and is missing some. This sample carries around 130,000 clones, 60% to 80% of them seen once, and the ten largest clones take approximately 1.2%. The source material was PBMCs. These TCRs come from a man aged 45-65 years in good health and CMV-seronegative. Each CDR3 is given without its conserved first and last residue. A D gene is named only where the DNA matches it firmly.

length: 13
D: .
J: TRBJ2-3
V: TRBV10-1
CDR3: ASSESGAPTDTQY

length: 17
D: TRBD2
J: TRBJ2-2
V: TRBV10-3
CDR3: AISPLKGLAGVATGELF

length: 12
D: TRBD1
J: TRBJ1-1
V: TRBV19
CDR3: ASRVRGQNTEAF

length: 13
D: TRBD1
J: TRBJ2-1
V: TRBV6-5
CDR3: ASSYDTGGGNEQF

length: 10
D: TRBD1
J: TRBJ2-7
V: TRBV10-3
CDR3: AISGRTGEPY

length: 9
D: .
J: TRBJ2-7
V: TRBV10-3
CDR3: AISEDSEQY

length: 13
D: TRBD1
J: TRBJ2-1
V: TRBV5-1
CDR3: ASSLTGQGAIEQF

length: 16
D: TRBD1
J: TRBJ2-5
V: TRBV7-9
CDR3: ASSAWTGGLYLQETQY

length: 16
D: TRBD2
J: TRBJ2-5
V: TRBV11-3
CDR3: ASSPGTGLAGGQETQY

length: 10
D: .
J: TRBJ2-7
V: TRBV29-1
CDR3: SVLAESYEQY

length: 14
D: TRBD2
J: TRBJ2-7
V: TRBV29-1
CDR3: SVVVAGEKGAYEQY

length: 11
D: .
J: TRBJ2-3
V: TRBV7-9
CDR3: ASSSRGPDTQY

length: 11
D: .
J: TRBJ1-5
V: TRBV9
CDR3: ASSVEGGQPQH

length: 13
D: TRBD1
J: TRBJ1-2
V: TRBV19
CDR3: ASSGRDRGNYGYT

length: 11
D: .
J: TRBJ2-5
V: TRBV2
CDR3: ASNREAQETQY

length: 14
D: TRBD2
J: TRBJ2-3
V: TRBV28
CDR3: ASSTGLAGIGDTQY

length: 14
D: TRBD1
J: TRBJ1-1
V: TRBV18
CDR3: ASSPSSGTGGLKAF

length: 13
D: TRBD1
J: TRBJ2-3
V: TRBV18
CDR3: ASSPPTGAPDTQY

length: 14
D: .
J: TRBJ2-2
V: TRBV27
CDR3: ASSLREQGPPGELF

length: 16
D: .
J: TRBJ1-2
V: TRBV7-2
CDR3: ASSLAVESAGVRYGYT

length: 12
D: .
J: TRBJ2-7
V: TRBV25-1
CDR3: ASSASGFSYEQY

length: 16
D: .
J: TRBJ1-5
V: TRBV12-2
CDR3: ASRPISLAGGAGQPQH

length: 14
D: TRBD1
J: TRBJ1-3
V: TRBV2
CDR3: ASSPLTGTSGNTIY

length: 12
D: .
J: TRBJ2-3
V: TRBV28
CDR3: ASSSAGSTDTQY

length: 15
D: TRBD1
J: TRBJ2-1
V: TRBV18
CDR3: ASSLLGGQGVGNEQF

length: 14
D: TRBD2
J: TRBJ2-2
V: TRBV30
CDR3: AWSTGLAGGTGELF

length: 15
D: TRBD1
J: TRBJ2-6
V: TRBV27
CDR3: ASRDSGTASGANVLT

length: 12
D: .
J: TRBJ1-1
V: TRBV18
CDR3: ASSPQDRNTEAF

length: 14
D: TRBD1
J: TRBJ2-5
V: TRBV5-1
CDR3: ASSRTLQGARETQY

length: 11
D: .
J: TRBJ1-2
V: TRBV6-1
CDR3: ASSPGHSVSYT

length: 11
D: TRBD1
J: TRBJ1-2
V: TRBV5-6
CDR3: ASRPDRVDGYT

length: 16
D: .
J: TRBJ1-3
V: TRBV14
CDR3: ASSQREPGRHSGNTIY

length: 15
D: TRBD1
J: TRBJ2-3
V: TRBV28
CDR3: ASSWSGTGGGTDTQY

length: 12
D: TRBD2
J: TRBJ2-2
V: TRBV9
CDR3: AAGAGGSTGELF

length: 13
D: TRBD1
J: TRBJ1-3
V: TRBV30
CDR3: AYGQGLDSGNTIY

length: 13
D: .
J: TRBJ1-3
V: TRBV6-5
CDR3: ASAEGARTGNTIY

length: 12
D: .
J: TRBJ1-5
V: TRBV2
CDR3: ASSGGGGFQPQH

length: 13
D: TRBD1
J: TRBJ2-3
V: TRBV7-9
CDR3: ASSSPDDRGRLQY

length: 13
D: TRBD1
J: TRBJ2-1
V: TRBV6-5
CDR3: ASSPRQGARNEQF

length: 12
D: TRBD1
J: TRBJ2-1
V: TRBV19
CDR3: AVTGTGVYNEQF

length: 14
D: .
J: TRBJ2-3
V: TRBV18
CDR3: ASSPSYRAGTDTQY

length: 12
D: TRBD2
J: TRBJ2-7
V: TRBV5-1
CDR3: ASSLTSGIYEQY

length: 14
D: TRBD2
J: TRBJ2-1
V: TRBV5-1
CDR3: ASSATHSGRAYEQF

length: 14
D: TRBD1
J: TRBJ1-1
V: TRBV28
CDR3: ASSSAGTALNTEAF

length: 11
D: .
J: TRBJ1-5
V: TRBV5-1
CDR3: ASSLGANQPQH

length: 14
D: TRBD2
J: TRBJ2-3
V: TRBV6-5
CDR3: ASSLLAGGRADTQY

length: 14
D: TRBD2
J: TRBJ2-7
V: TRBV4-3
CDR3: ASSQGLAGGSYEQY

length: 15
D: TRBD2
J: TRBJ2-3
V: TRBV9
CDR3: ASSPGLAGSSTDTQY

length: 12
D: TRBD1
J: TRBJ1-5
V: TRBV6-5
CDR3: ASRTGQGIQPQH

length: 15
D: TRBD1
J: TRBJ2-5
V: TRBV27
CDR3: ASRQRWGTGGRETQY

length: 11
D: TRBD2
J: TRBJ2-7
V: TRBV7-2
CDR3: ASSEGLDYEQY

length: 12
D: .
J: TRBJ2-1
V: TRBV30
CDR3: AWSRSAGFNEQF

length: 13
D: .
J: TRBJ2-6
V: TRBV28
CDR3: ASSLKGGGANVLT

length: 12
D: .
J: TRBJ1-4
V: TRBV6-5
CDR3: ASRRDRTDEKLF

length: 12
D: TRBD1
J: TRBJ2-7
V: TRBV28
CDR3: ASNREDRGYEQY

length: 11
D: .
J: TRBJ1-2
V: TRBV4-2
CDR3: ASSQEQNYGYT